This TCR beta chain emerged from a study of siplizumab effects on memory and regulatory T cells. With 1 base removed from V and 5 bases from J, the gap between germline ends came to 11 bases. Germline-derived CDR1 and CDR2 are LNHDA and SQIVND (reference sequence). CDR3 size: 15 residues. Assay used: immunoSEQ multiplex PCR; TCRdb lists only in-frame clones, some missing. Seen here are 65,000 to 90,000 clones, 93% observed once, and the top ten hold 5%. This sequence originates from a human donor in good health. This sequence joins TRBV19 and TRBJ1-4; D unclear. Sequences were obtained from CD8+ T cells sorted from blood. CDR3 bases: TGTGCCAGTAGTATAGCGGAGGAGGACAATGAAAAACTGTTTTTT. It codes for CASSIAEEDNEKLFF. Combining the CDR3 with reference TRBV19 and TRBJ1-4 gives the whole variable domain DGGITQSPKYLFRKEGQNVTLSCEQNLNHDAMYWYRQDPGQGLRLIYYSQIVNDFQKGDIAEGYSVSREKKESFPLTVTSAQKNPTAFYLCASSIAEEDNEKLFFGSGTQLSVL.